One sample yielded the 2 T cell receptor beta chains listed below, sequenced in a study of T cell responses to AZD1222 COVID-19 vaccine. Clones were sequenced by immunoSEQ multiplex PCR, and TCRdb holds only the in-frame ones, with some missing. This table holds 100,000 or so clones, 89% found once. Sequencing used peripheral blood, obtained 28 days after the second AZD1222 dose. The source of these receptors is an adult who received the AZD1222 COVID-19 vaccine.

CDR3 sequence: CASSLGASGVRFF. CDR3 DNA sequence: TGTGCCAGCAGCTTAGGGGCTAGCGGGGTGCGATTCTTC. This rearrangement joins TRBV11-3 to TRBJ2-1; TRBD2 agrees at 9 bases. The germline gives CDR1 SGHNT, CDR2 YENEEA. The CDR3 sequence is 13 residues long. V shed 1 base and J 16 bases; nucleotides not matched to a gene: 8.

The gene calls are TRBV3-1 (or the pseudogene TRBV3-2) and TRBJ2-1; D remains unclear. Germline V CDR1 and CDR2: LGHDT, YNNKEL (reference sequence). With 2 bases removed from V and 2 bases from J, the gap between germline ends came to 1 base. There are 12 residues in the CDR3. CDR3 in amino acids: CASSQTYNEQFF. The CDR3 DNA reads as TGTGCCAGCAGCCAAACCTACAATGAGCAGTTCTTC.